This TCR beta chain was obtained from a study of OX40 agonist ivuxolimab in advanced cancers. Study as a whole: A male proportion of about 80% was recorded, with mean age about 62 years and range about 23 to 80.

The germline V gene encodes CDR1 KGHSH and CDR2 LQKENI. Trimming pared 3 bases from V and 4 bases from J, leaving 13 bases between. This CDR3 is 15 amino acids long. Assay used: immunoSEQ multiplex PCR; TCRdb lists only in-frame clones, some missing. Of more than 45,000 clones listed, approximately 86% are singletons. General study results and limits: Among patients with partial responses at 0.1-3.0 mg/kg, clonal expansion was among the lowest.

Details on this clone: The target antigen is unknown.

Excluded were patients having autoimmune disease history or systemic immunosuppression. The sequencing here drew on CD4+ or CD8+ T cells sorted from blood, taken in a trial of the OX40 agonist ivuxolimab. The chain carries TRBV18 and TRBJ2-1; TRBD1 is a possible D gene (5 bases). The TCR was taken from an adult with an advanced solid tumor such as melanoma, head and neck, liver or kidney cancer. CDR3 amino acids: CASSPTVSIYNEQFF. CDR3 nucleotide sequence: TGTGCCAGCTCACCGACAGTCTCTATTTACAATGAGCAGTTCTTC.